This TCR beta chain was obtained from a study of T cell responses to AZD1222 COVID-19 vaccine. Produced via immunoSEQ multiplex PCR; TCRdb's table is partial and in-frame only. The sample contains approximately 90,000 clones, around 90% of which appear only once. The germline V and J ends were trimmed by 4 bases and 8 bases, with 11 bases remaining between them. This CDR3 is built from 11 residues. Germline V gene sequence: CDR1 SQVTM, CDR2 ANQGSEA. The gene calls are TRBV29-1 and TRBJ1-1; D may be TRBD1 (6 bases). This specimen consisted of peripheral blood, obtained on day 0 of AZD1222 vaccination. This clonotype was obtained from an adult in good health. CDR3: CSVGGGDEAFF. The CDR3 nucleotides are TGCAGCGTTGGTGGGGGCGACGAAGCTTTCTTT.